The rows below give T cell receptor beta chains drawn from one sample of a study of T-cell reconstitution after alpha-beta-depleted transplantation in children. MiXCR, applied by TCRdb to the PCR reads, yields one record per CDR3 protein. The repertoire holds some 830,000 distinct CDR3 sequences, with 15% to 20% as singletons. Sample: PBMCs, mostly from graft donor cells, taken 360 days after TCRalphabeta/CD19-depleted stem cell transplant. The receptor set was obtained from a male patient between 10 and 17 years old who had a stem cell transplant for acute lymphoblastic leukemia, so the T cells may come from the graft donor. The CDR3 runs from the conserved cysteine through the conserved F or W. D genes are given only for firm matches. Rows may omit the clone size; those that give it use once, few, many or a size class.

few,-,TRBV29-1,TRBJ2-4,TGCAGCGTGTGGAGTGGCATTCAGTACTTC,CSVWSGIQYF
many,-,TRBV5-1,TRBJ2-3,TGCGCCAGCAGTGAGTCCACAGATACGCAGTATTTT,CASSESTDTQYF
many,TRBD2,TRBV6-1,TRBJ2-3,TGTGCCAGCAGCCGTACTAGCGGGAGGGCCGATACGCAGTATTTT,CASSRTSGRADTQYF
few,-,TRBV24-1,TRBJ2-1,TGTGCCACCAAGTGGTACAATGAGCAGTTCTTC,CATKWYNEQFF
-,-,TRBV20-1,TRBJ1-3,TGCAGTGCCAGGATACGACAGGAGGGAAACACCATATATTTT,CSARIRQEGNTIYF
-,-,TRBV5-5,TRBJ1-5,TGTGCCAGCAGCCCGCTGGGGGATCAGCCCCAGCATTTT,CASSPLGDQPQHF
-,-,TRBV10-3,TRBJ2-5,TGTGCCATCAGTGAGTCGTGGCAAGAGACCCAGTACTTC,CAISESWQETQYF
few,TRBD1,TRBV27,TRBJ2-7,TGTGCCAGCAGTTGGGCGGGACAGGGTGTTTACGAGCAGTACTTC,CASSWAGQGVYEQYF
-,TRBD1,TRBV3-1,TRBJ2-1,TGTGCCAGCAGCCACCCTAACGCCCCGGGACAGCAGGACAATGAGCAGTTCTTC,CASSHPNAPGQQDNEQFF
-,-,TRBV24-1,TRBJ2-7,TGTGCCACCAGTGAGACTAGGGGGCCTATCTACGAGCAGTACTTC,CATSETRGPIYEQYF
few,-,TRBV12-3/TRBV12-4,TRBJ2-1,TGTGCCAGCAGTTTGAGGAGTTACGCCTACAATGAGCAGTTCTTC,CASSLRSYAYNEQFF
-,TRBD2,TRBV20-1,TRBJ2-1,TGCAGTGCCATAGGGGCTAGCGGTGCCTACAATGAGCAGTTCTTC,CSAIGASGAYNEQFF
-,-,TRBV2,TRBJ2-5,TGTGCCAGCAGTGAAGCGAGGGTACAAGAGACCCAGTACTTC,CASSEARVQETQYF
many,TRBD1,TRBV5-1,TRBJ2-5,TGCGCCAGCAGCTCCACAGGGGAGAAGACCCAGTACTTC,CASSSTGEKTQYF
few,TRBD1,TRBV27,TRBJ2-3,TGTGCCAGCAGGGACAGGGAAGATACGCAGTATTTT,CASRDREDTQYF
few,-,TRBV27,TRBJ2-1,TGTGCCAGCAGTTTGGGGATGGGGCTCAATGAGCAGTTCTTC,CASSLGMGLNEQFF